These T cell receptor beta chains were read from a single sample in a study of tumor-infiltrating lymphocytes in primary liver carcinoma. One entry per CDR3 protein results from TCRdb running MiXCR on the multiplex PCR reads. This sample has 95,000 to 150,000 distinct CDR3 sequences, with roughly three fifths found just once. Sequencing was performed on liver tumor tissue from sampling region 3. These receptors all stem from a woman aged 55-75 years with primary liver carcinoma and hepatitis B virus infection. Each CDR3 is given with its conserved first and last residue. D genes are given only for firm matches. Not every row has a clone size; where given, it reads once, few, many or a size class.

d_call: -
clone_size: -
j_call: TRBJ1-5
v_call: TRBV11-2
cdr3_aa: CASSPTEFDQPQHF
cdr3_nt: TGTGCCAGCAGCCCGACAGAGTTTGATCAGCCCCAGCATTTT

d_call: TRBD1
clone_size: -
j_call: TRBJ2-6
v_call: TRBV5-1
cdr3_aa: CASSLQGAGGANVLTF
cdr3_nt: TGCGCCAGCAGCCTGCAGGGGGCGGGTGGGGCCAACGTCCTGACTTTC

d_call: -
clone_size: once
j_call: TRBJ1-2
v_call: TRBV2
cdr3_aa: CASRRGLGGNYGYTF
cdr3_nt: TGTGCCAGCAGGCGGGGTCTGGGGGGCAACTATGGCTACACCTTC

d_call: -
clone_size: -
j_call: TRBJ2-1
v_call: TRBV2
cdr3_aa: CASMVTGNEQFF
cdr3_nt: TGTGCCAGCATGGTGACGGGGAATGAGCAGTTCTTC

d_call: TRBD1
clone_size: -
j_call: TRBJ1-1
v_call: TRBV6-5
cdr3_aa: CASGGTGGNEAFF
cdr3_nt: TGTGCCAGCGGCGGGACAGGTGGCAATGAAGCCTTCTTT

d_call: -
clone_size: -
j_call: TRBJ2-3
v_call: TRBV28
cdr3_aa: CAGSLLTDTQYF
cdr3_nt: TGTGCCGGCAGTTTACTCACAGATACGCAGTATTTT

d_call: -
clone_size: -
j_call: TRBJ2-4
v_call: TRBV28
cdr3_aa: CGSGPGIQYF
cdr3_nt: TGTGGCAGCGGTCCCGGCATTCAGTACTTC

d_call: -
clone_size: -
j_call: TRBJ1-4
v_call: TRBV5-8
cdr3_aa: CASSPRTTSEKLFF
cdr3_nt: TGTGCCAGCAGCCCCAGAACAACTAGTGAAAAACTGTTTTTT

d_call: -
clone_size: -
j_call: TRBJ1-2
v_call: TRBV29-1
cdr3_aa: CSVEEAPSGFGGYTF
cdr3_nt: TGTAGCGTTGAAGAGGCCCCCTCGGGATTTGGGGGCTACACCTTC

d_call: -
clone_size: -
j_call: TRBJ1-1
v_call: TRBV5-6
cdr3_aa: CASSSKGSDNTEAFF
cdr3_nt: TGTGCCAGCAGCTCCAAAGGGTCCGATAACACTGAAGCTTTCTTT

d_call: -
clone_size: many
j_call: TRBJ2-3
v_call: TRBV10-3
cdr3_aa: CAISVGGGTDTQYF
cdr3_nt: TGTGCCATCAGTGTGGGGGGAGGCACAGATACGCAGTATTTT

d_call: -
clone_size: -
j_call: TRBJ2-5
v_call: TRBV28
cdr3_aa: CASSTYVGGETQYF
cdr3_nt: TGTGCCAGCAGCACTTACGTAGGCGGAGAGACCCAGTACTTC

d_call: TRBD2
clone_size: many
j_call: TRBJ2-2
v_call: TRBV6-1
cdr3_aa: CASQKVASGRVGTGELFF
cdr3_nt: TGTGCCAGCCAAAAAGTGGCTAGCGGGAGAGTTGGGACCGGGGAGCTGTTTTTT

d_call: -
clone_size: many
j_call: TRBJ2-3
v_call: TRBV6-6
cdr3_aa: CASSTGDTQYF
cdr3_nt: TGTGCCAGCAGTACGGGGGATACGCAGTATTTT

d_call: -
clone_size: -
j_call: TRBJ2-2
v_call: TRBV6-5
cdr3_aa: CASSVAGDLFF
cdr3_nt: TGTGCCAGCTCCGTGGCCGGGGACCTGTTTTTT

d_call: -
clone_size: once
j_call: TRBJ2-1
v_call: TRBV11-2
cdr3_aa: CASRTGGAGRYNEQFF
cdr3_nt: TGTGCCAGCAGGACCGGCGGCGCGGGCCGGTACAATGAGCAGTTCTTC

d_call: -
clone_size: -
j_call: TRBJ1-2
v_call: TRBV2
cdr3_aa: CASSELWSGVYTF
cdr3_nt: TGTGCCAGCAGTGAACTATGGTCGGGTGTCTACACCTTC

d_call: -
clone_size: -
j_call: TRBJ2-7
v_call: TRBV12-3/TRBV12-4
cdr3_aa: CTSSFASYEQCF
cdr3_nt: TGTACCAGCAGTTTTGCTTCCTACGAGCAGTGCTTC

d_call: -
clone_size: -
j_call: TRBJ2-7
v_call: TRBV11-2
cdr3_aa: CASSLGGDWAYEQYF
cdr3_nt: TGTGCCAGCAGCTTGGGTGGGGACTGGGCCTATGAGCAGTACTTC

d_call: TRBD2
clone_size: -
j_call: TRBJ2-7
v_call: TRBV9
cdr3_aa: CASSVGASGSYEQYF
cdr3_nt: TGTGCCAGCAGCGTAGGGGCTAGCGGGAGCTACGAGCAGTACTTC

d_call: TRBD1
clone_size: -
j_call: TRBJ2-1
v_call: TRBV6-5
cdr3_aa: CVSSRGTGGGEQFF
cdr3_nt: TGTGTCAGTAGTCGGGGGACAGGGGGAGGTGAGCAGTTCTTC

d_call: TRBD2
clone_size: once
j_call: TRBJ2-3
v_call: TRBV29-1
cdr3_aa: CRVEGLAGAEDTQYF
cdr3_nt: TGCCGCGTTGAGGGACTAGCGGGAGCAGAAGATACGCAGTATTTT

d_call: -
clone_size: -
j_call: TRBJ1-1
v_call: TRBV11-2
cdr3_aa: CASRPRRDAEAFF
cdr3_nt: TGTGCCAGCCGCCCGAGGAGGGACGCTGAAGCTTTCTTT

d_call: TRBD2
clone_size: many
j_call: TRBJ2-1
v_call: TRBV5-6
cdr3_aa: CASRPSPLAGYNEQFF
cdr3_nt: TGTGCCAGCAGGCCATCCCCACTAGCGGGCTACAATGAGCAGTTCTTC

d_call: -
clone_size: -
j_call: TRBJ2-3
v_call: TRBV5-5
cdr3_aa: CASSQLRLTDTQYF
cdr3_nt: TGTGCCAGCAGCCAACTACGCCTAACAGATACGCAGTATTTT

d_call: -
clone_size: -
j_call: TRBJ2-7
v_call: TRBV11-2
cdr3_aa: CPSSQVLAGGRAYEQYF
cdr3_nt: TGTCCCAGCAGCCAAGTACTAGCAGGAGGGCGAGCCTACGAGCAGTACTTC